This T cell receptor (beta chain) was identified in a study of graft-versus-host responses after intestinal transplantation. About the research overall: All recipients were transplanted with multivisceral, liver-intestinal, or isolated intestinal grafts. Anti-thymocyte globulin induction was given to all recipients, followed by tacrolimus and steroids for roughly 3 years.

The repertoire was sequenced with immunoSEQ multiplex PCR; TCRdb's copy has only in-frame clones and lacks some. The sample has about 40,000 clones; approximately 95% are singletons. Study outcomes and limitations: Peak levels of circulating GvH clones tracked with early post-transplant HvG declines. Recipient marrow showed GvH clones, some seen first in ileum or blood.

Regarding this clone: The antigen remains undetermined.

V was cut by 10 bases and J by 2 bases, with 18 bases left in between. There are 14 residues in the CDR3. The germline V gene encodes CDR1 SNHLY and CDR2 FYNNEI. This chain connects TRBV2 to TRBJ2-7; no clear D gene. Sequenced material: PBMCs, taken 734 days after intestinal transplantation. The TCR originated in a human patient who received an intestinal transplant, so some T cells may come from the graft donor. The CDR3 region has the DNA TGTGCCACCTCCCGGACGGCCCCGGCCTACGAGCAGTACTTC. It codes for CATSRTAPAYEQYF. Looking up the rest from reference TRBV2 and TRBJ2-7 gives the full variable domain: EPEVTQTPSHQVTQMGQEVILRCVPISNHLYFYWYRQILGQKVEFLVSFYNNEISEKSEIFDDQFSVERPDGSNFTLKIRSTKLEDSAMYFCATSRTAPAYEQYFGPGTRLTVT.